The text below deals with one T cell receptor beta chain. As yet, its antigen is unknown. The libraries were made with immunoSEQ version 4 in survey mode. Clones were read by immunoSEQ multiplex PCR, and TCRdb kept only the in-frame ones, dropping some. Of over 25,000 clones in the sample, approximately 82% are singletons; the top ten hold 3.5% to 5%. Stimulation used 7.5 to 10 ug/mL lysate from CMV-infected fibroblasts. Sorted nonresponding memory CD4+ T cells were CD40L-negative, CD69-negative, CD45RO-high. This record comes from a study of persistence of HIV-infected CD4 T cells. For the study at large: Isolated cells were CMV- and HIV-1 Gag-responding CD4+ T cells. Multiple blood draws of up to about 180 mL, except a couple of donors with single leukapheresis. Whole-study findings and limits: Proviral oligoclonality tracked with TCR oligoclonality within the same sorted cells.

The CDR3 length is 15 residues. The J segment lost 3 bases and the V segment lost 6 bases, leaving 8 bases of the junction unmatched. The germline CDR1 and CDR2 sequences are MNHEY and SMNVEV (reference sequence). Material: CD4+ T cells sorted from PBMCs after approximately 18-hour stimulation, obtained from a patient who received antiretroviral therapy. The chain recombines TRBV27 with TRBJ2-3; 8 bases align to TRBD1. This receptor was obtained from an adult man with HIV who was CMV-seropositive. The DNA for the CDR3 is TGTGCCAGCAGGTGGACAGGGCTCGGGACAGATACGCAGTATTTT. Translation: CASRWTGLGTDTQYF.